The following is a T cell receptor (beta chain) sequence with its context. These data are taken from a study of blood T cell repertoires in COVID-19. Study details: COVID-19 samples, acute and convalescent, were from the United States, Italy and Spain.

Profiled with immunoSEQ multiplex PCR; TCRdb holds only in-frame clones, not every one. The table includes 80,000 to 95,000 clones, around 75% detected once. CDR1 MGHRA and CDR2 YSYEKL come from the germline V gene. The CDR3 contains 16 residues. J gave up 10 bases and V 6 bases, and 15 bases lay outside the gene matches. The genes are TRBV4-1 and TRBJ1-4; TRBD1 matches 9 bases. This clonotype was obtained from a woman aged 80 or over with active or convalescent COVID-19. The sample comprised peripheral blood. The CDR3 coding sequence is TGCGCCAGCAGGGCAGGACCGGGACAGGGTATCGGAAAACTGTTTTTT. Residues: CASRAGPGQGIGKLFF.